This entry lists 24 T cell receptor beta chains sequenced from one sample in a study of cytomegalovirus exposure and HLA in healthy donors. PCR employed 60 Vbeta and 13 Jbeta primers. Profiling relied on immunoSEQ multiplex PCR, and the TCRdb table lists in-frame clones only, not all of them. This sample has approximately 74,000 clones, with roughly 75% found just once. Sequencing input: PBMCs. These receptors all stem from a woman between 40 and 55 years old in good health and CMV-seronegative.

CDR3 bases: TGTGCCAGCAGCCATGACAGGTCTTCAGGAAACACCATATATTTT. Protein: CASSHDRSSGNTIYF. V is TRBV7-2 and J is TRBJ1-3; perhaps TRBD1 as D (6 bases). CDR3 length equals 15 residues. V gave up 5 bases and J gave up 4 bases, with 15 bases separating them. CDR1 SGHTA and CDR2 FQGNSA come from the germline V gene.

The chain is built from TRBV2 and TRBJ1-5; TRBD1 aligns across 9 bases. The CDR3 spans 14 residues. Germline loops: CDR1 SNHLY, CDR2 FYNNEI. Trimming at V came to 6 bases and at J to 5 bases, leaving 5 bases not matched to a gene. DNA for the CDR3: TGTGCCAGCAGCGGGACAGGGAAACATCAGCCCCAGCATTTT. It translates to CASSGTGKHQPQHF.

The chain couples TRBV19 to TRBJ2-6; no clear D gene. There are 17 residues in the CDR3. Germline V gives CDR1 LNHDA, CDR2 SQIVND (reference sequence). With 5 bases removed from V and 0 bases from J, the gap between germline ends came to 14 bases. In DNA form, the CDR3 reads TGTGCCAGTAGTCCACAACGCGGAGACTCTGGGGCCAACGTCCTGACTTTC. It codes for CASSPQRGDSGANVLTF.

V gene TRBV2 combines with J gene TRBJ1-5, with TRBD1 identical over 8 bases. The CDR3 runs 14 residues. Trimming at V came to 4 bases and at J to 5 bases, leaving 4 bases not matched to a gene. Germline V lookup: CDR1 SNHLY, CDR2 FYNNEI. CDR3 sequence: CASSGQGFDQPQHF. The DNA of the CDR3 is TGTGCCAGCAGTGGACAGGGGTTTGATCAGCCCCAGCATTTT.

The gene calls are TRBV2 and TRBJ2-7; 7 bases map to TRBD2. Looked up from germline, CDR1 is SNHLY and CDR2 is FYNNEI. The CDR3 contains 13 residues. Trimming took 8 bases from V and 0 from J; bases not matched to a gene: 4. The CDR3 DNA sequence: TGTGCCAGCGGCCGGGACTACTCCTACGAGCAGTACTTC. This gives the protein CASGRDYSYEQYF.

The genes are TRBV28 and TRBJ2-7; the match to TRBD2 covers 8 bases. Germline loops: CDR1 MDHEN, CDR2 SYDVKM. V was clipped by 6 bases and J by 4 bases; unmatched bases: 14. The CDR3 has 16 residues. The CDR3 nucleotides read TGTGCCAGCAGCAAGGCATTTACTAGCGGTCGTTACGAGCAGTACTTC. Translating it yields CASSKAFTSGRYEQYF.

The chain carries TRBV18 and TRBJ2-2; 9 nucleotides line up with TRBD2. Germline-derived CDR1 and CDR2 are KGHSH and LQKENI. The CDR3 runs to 15 residues. V was pared by 0 bases and J by 9 bases, with 5 bases of the junction left unmatched. The CDR3, as DNA: TGTGCCAGCTCACCACCGTCTAGCGGGATGTGGGAGCTGTTTTTT. It translates to CASSPPSSGMWELFF. The variable domain in full, with the rest retrieved from reference TRBV18 and TRBJ2-2, is NAGVMQNPRHLVRRRGQEARLRCSPMKGHSHVYWYRQLPEEGLKFMVYLQKENIIDESGMPKERFSAEFPKEGPSILRIQQVVRGDSAAYFCASSPPSSGMWELFFGEGSRLTVL.

V usage is TRBV5-1 and J usage is TRBJ1-4; TRBD1 agrees at 9 bases. This CDR3 spans 15 amino acids. V was clipped by 2 bases and J by 8 bases; unmatched bases: 7. In germline, CDR1 is SGHRS, CDR2 YFSETQ. The CDR3 nucleotides read TGCGCCAGCAGCTTAACAGGGGGCGCCGGCGAAAAACTGTTTTTT. This gives the protein CASSLTGGAGEKLFF.

The chain recombines TRBV18 with TRBJ1-1, with a possible D match to TRBD1 (5 bases). CDR1 is KGHSH and CDR2 is LQKENI in the germline V gene. Between the trimmed V and J ends, which lost 2 bases and 1 base, there was a span of 8 bases. This CDR3 comprises 14 residues. In DNA, the CDR3 is TGTGCCAGCTCACCATCGGACACGAACACTGAAGCTTTCTTT. It encodes CASSPSDTNTEAFF.

The chain combines TRBV6-4 with TRBJ2-3; 9 nucleotides line up with TRBD2. The CDR3 is 16 residues long. CDR1 is MRHNA and CDR2 is SNTAGT in the germline V gene. J gave up 2 bases and V 6 bases, and 9 bases lay outside the gene matches. The CDR3 reads CASSFNIAGDTDTQYF. For the CDR3, the DNA is TGTGCCAGCAGCTTTAACATAGCGGGAGACACAGATACGCAGTATTTT.

The chain joins TRBV2 to TRBJ2-1; TRBD2 matches 9 bases. Per the germline V gene, CDR1 is SNHLY and CDR2 is FYNNEI. V trimming: 6 bases; J trimming: 8 bases; junction bases outside the gene matches: 5. CDR3 length equals 13 residues. CDR3 in DNA: TGTGCCAGCAGCCTACGACTAGCGGATGAGCAGTTCTTC. Protein product: CASSLRLADEQFF.

J is TRBJ2-1 and V is TRBV2; 7 bases fit TRBD1. Germline lookup yields CDR1 SNHLY and CDR2 FYNNEI. This CDR3 contains 13 residues. Trimming took 2 bases from V and 15 from J; bases not matched to a gene: 10. The CDR3 sequence is CASSEYYRGSSFF. DNA of the CDR3: TGTGCCAGCAGTGAATATTACAGGGGTTCGTCGTTCTTC.

The J gene is TRBJ2-6, the V gene TRBV7-2, with D possibly matching TRBD2 (5 bases). Germline-derived CDR1 and CDR2 are SGHTA and FQGNSA. With 5 bases removed from V and 3 bases from J, the gap between germline ends came to 11 bases. This CDR3 region has 15 residues. CDR3 coding DNA: TGTGCCAGCAGCCCCACTAGGGATGGGGCCAACGTCCTGACTTTC. This sequence encodes CASSPTRDGANVLTF.

This chain connects TRBV15 to TRBJ2-3; a possible D gene is TRBD2 (6 bases). The length of the CDR3 is 17 residues. The V end lost 5 bases, the J end lost 9 bases, and 27 bases lay between the germline ends. Germline V CDR1 and CDR2: LNHNV, YYDKDF (reference sequence). CDR3 sequence: CATSLPESGIRAGTQYF. Here the CDR3 DNA reads TGTGCCACCAGCCTTCCGGAGTCCGGGATCCGTGCGGGGACGCAGTATTTT.

This sequence joins TRBV7-9 and TRBJ2-5; D perhaps matches TRBD2 (6 bases). The CDR3 extends over 14 amino acids. Trimming left V 3 bases short and J 5 bases short, with 13 bases between. Germline V gene sequence: CDR1 SEHNR, CDR2 FQNEAQ (reference sequence). CDR3 sequence (DNA): TGTGCCAGCAGCTTGGACGGACTAACGGAGACCCAGTACTTC. Its protein product is CASSLDGLTETQYF.

The chain's CDR3 is CASSFYRATEAFF. CDR3 nucleotides: TGTGCCAGCAGTTTCTACAGGGCCACTGAAGCTTTCTTT. The J gene is TRBJ1-1, the V gene TRBV27, with D tentatively TRBD1 (6 bases). Germline CDR1 and CDR2: MNHEY and SMNVEV (reference sequence). The length of the CDR3 is 13 residues. V was trimmed by 3 bases and J by 4 bases, leaving 9 bases between them.

J is TRBJ1-5 and V is TRBV28; TRBD1 might be the D (5 bases). V dropped 2 bases and J dropped 7 bases, with 15 bases sitting between them. The CDR3 loop spans 15 amino acids. The germline gives CDR1 MDHEN, CDR2 SYDVKM. The CDR3 sequence: CASSLLFRAGQPQHF. The CDR3, as DNA: TGTGCCAGCAGTTTACTTTTCAGGGCAGGGCAGCCCCAGCATTTT.

This chain connects TRBV29-1 to TRBJ2-7, with D possibly matching TRBD2 (6 bases). Germline-derived CDR1 and CDR2 are SQVTM and ANQGSEA. The CDR3 consists of 12 residues. Trimming pared 7 bases from V and 3 bases from J, leaving 13 bases between. CDR3 protein: CSAADSGYEQYF. The CDR3 coding sequence is TGCAGCGCGGCGGATAGCGGCTACGAGCAGTACTTC.

A single count supports this clone. The rearrangement links TRBV5-1 to TRBJ2-3; TRBD2 matches at 15 bases. Losses at the gene ends were 0 bases for V and 4 bases for J; bases not matched to a gene: 0. Per the germline V gene, CDR1 is SGHRS and CDR2 is YFSETQ. The CDR3 contains 16 residues. The CDR3 loop is CASSLGTSGGADTQYF. The CDR3 bases are TGCGCCAGCAGCTTGGGGACTAGCGGGGGGGCAGATACGCAGTATTTT.

The chain employs TRBV10-3 and TRBJ2-3; the D gene is possibly TRBD2 (7 bases). V was trimmed by 4 bases and J by 5 bases, leaving 13 bases between them. This CDR3 is built from 14 residues. Germline V gives CDR1 ENHRY, CDR2 SYGVKD. The chain's CDR3 is CAISGAAGQDTQYF. The CDR3 DNA reads as TGTGCCATCAGTGGGGCAGCGGGACAAGATACGCAGTATTTT.

The chain carries TRBV6-6 and TRBJ2-7; 7 bases map to TRBD1. The CDR3 extends over 15 amino acids. Germline V lookup: CDR1 MNHNY, CDR2 SVGAGI (reference sequence). V shed 1 base and J 0 bases; nucleotides not matched to a gene: 3. CDR3 nucleotide sequence: TGTGCCAGCAGTTACTTGCCAGGGGGCTCCTACGAGCAGTACTTC. Protein product: CASSYLPGGSYEQYF.

The J gene is TRBJ1-1, the V gene TRBV9, with D possibly TRBD1 on 6 matching bases. CDR1 and CDR2 (germline): SGDLS, YYNGEE. CDR3 length equals 13 residues. V was clipped by 1 base and J by 8 bases, with 12 bases between them. The CDR3 DNA is TGTGCCAGCAGCGTAACCCCAGACAGGGAAGCTTTCTTT. Translated: CASSVTPDREAFF.

The chain links TRBV30 to TRBJ1-5, with a possible D match to TRBD1 (5 bases). The V gene lost 7 bases and the J gene lost 5 bases, with 18 bases spanning the gap. The CDR3 length is 14 residues. Per the germline V gene, CDR1 is GTSNPN and CDR2 is SVGIG (reference sequence). The CDR3 loop reads CASSGVGGDQPQHF. CDR3 nucleotide sequence: TGTGCCTCTAGCGGTGTTGGAGGGGATCAGCCCCAGCATTTT.

This chain connects TRBV10-2 to TRBJ1-6; D gene ambiguous. In germline, CDR1 is WSHSY, CDR2 SAAADI. The CDR3 runs to 15 residues. The V gene lost 3 bases and the J gene lost 1 base, with 7 bases spanning the gap. This chain's CDR3 is CASSDRESYNSPLHF. For the CDR3, the DNA is TGCGCCAGCAGTGATCGGGAATCCTATAATTCACCCCTCCACTTT.